This T cell receptor (beta chain) was sequenced in a study of CD8+ T cells in alopecia areata. Investigators isolated RNA and reverse transcribed it into cDNA to act as the sequencing template. The repertoire was sequenced with immunoSEQ multiplex PCR; TCRdb's copy has only in-frame clones and lacks some. Seen here are about 200,000 clones, approximately 52% observed once, and the top ten hold under 0.5%. Germline V CDR1 and CDR2: GTSNPN, SVGIG (reference sequence). The CDR3 is 12 amino acids. V was cut by 2 bases and J by 6 bases, with 11 bases left in between. The sequencing used CD4+ T cells sorted from blood, collected at week 0. The V call is TRBV30, the J call TRBJ2-7; D is unclear. The sequence came from a human donor with alopecia areata. The CDR3 sequence: CAWSQDGREQYF. CDR3 in DNA: TGTGCCTGGAGTCAGGACGGTCGCGAGCAGTACTTC.